Below are 2 T cell receptor beta chains sequenced from a single sample in a study of Ad26.COV2.S vaccination and SARS-CoV-2 variants. Treatment given: some 19 received Ad26.COV2.S at low or high dose, single or two shots; several received placebo; per-sample allocation not given. Each sample was drawn 63 days after the first injection (of vaccine or placebo). Assay: immunoSEQ multiplex PCR; the TCRdb copy retains only in-frame clones and omits some. The repertoire holds 350,000 to 450,000 clones, with roughly 80% as singletons. The specimen was peripheral blood, collected in a trial of Ad26.COV2.S vaccine versus placebo. Receptors originate from a person aged 18-65 years who received the Ad26.COV2.S COVID-19 vaccine or a placebo.

This clone was seen only a few times. The rearrangement joins TRBV7-9 to TRBJ2-7, with D perhaps TRBD2 (6 bases). Looked up from germline, CDR1 is SEHNR and CDR2 is FQNEAQ (reference sequence). The CDR3 length is 15 residues. Trimming removed 7 bases at V and 3 bases at J, with 19 bases between. The CDR3 DNA is TGTGCCAGCACCTCGGGGACTCCAGTTAGCTACGAGCAGTACTTC. Translated, it gives CASTSGTPVSYEQYF.

The rearrangement joins TRBV7-9 to TRBJ2-1; D remains ambiguous. V was clipped by 0 bases and J by 15 bases, with 12 bases between them. Germline assignment: CDR1 SEHNR and CDR2 FQNEAQ (reference sequence). The CDR3 has 12 amino acids. In DNA, the CDR3 is TGTGCCAGCAGCTTAGCGCAAGGCTTCCTGTTCTTC. Amino acids: CASSLAQGFLFF. Full variable domain (missing parts from reference TRBV7-9 and TRBJ2-1): DTGVSQNPRHKITKRGQNVTFRCDPISEHNRLYWYRQTLGQGPEFLTYFQNEAQLEKSRLLSDRFSAERPKGSFSTLEIQRTEQGDSAMYLCASSLAQGFLFFGPGTRLTVL.